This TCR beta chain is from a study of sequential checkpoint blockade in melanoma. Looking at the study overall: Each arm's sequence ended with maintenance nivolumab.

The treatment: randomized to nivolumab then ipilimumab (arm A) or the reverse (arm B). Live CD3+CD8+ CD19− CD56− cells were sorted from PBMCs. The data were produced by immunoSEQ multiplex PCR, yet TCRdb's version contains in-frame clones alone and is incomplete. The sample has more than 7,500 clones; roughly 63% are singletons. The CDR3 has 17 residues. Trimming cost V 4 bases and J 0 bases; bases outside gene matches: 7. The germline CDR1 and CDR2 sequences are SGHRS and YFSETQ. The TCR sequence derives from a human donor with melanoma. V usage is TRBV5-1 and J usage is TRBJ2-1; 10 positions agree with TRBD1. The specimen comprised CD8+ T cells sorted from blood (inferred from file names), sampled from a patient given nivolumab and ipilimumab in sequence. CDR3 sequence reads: CASSVDRGLGSYNEQFF. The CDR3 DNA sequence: TGCGCCAGCAGCGTGGACAGGGGGTTGGGCTCCTACAATGAGCAGTTCTTC.